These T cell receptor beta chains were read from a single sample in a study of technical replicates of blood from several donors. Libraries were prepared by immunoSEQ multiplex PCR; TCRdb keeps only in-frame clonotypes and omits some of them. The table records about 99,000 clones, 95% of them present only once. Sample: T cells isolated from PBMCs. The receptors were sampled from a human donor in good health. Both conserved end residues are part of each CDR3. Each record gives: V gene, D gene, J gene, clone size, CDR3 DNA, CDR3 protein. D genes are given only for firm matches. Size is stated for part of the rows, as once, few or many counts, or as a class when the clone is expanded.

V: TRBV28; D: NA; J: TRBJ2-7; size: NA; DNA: TGTGCCAGCAGTTTACCTGTTTTGGGCCGAATAACCTACGAGCAGTACTTC; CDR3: CASSLPVLGRITYEQYF
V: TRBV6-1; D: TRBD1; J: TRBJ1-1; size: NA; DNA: TGTGCCAGCAGTGAAGCGGCAGGGGGTCGTACTGAAGCTTTCTTT; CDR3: CASSEAAGGRTEAFF
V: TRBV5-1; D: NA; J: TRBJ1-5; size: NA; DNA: TGCGCCAGCAGCTTGGAGGGAGGGGATCAGCCCCAGCATTTT; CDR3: CASSLEGGDQPQHF
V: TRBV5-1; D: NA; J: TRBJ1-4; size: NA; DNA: TGCGCCAGCAGCTTGGGTGGGGCGATGGGTGAAAAACTGTTTTTT; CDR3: CASSLGGAMGEKLFF
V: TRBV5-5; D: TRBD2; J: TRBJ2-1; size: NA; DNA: TGTGCCAGCAGCCACCGGGACGGGGGGTACAATGAGCAGTTCTTC; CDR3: CASSHRDGGYNEQFF
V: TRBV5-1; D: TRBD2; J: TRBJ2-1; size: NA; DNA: TGCGCCAGCAGCTCGACCCATGGGACTAGCGGGAGTCATGAGCAGTTCTTC; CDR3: CASSSTHGTSGSHEQFF
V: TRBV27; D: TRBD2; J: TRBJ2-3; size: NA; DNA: TGTGCCAGCAGTTTCTATAGCGGGGAGACTCCTACAGATACGCAGTATTTT; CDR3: CASSFYSGETPTDTQYF
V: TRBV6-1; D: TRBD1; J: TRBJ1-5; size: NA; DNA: TGTGCCAGCAGATCGGGACAGGACAATCAGCCCCAGCATTTT; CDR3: CASRSGQDNQPQHF
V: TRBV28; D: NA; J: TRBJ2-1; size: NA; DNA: TGTGCCAGCAGTTTCAGGGGTGTCGATGAGCAGTTCTTC; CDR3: CASSFRGVDEQFF
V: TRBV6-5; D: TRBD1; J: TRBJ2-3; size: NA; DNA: TGTGCCAGCAGTTACTCGAGGCAGGGGGAGGATACGCAGTATTTT; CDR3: CASSYSRQGEDTQYF
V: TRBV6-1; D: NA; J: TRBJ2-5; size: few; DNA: TGTGCCACCAATAGCGGCCTAACACCCCAAGAGACCCAGTACTTC; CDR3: CATNSGLTPQETQYF
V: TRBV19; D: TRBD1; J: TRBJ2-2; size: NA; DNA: TGTGCCAGTACCACCGGGACAGGGAGGTCCGGGGAGCTGTTTTTT; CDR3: CASTTGTGRSGELFF
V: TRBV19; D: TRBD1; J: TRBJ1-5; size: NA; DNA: TGTGCCAGTAGTTGGGACAGGAATCAGCCCCAGCATTTT; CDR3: CASSWDRNQPQHF
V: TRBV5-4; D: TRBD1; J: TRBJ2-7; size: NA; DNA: TGTGCCAGCAGCCCCGGGACAGGGGGCGTCGCGCCCATCTACGAGCAGTACTTC; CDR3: CASSPGTGGVAPIYEQYF
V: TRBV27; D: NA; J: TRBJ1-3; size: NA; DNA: TGTGCCAGCAGTTTAGGTACAGGATCGGGAAACACCATATATTTT; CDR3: CASSLGTGSGNTIYF
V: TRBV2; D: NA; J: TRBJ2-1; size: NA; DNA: TGTGCCAGCAGATTAAATGTGTGGGGGGGCTTACATGAGCAGTTCTTC; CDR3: CASRLNVWGGLHEQFF
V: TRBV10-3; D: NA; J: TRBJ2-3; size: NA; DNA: TGTGCCATCAGTGAACTGGAGAGAGATACGCAGTATTTT; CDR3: CAISELERDTQYF
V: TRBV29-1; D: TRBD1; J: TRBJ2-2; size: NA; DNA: TGCAGCGTTGAAGGACAGGGGGCTGGCACCGGGGAGCTGTTTTTT; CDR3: CSVEGQGAGTGELFF
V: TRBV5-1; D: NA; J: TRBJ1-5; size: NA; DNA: TGCGCCAGCAGCTTGGAGACAGGCCCTAGCAATCAGCCCCAGCATTTT; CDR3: CASSLETGPSNQPQHF
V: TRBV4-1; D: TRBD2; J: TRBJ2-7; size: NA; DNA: TGCGCCAGCAGCCAACCCTTAGCGGGGGCCTACGAGCAGTACTTC; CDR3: CASSQPLAGAYEQYF
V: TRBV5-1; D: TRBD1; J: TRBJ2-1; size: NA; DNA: TGCGCCAGCAGCTCTCCGGGACAGTTAAACAATGAGCAGTTCTTC; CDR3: CASSSPGQLNNEQFF
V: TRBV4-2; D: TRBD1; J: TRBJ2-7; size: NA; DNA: TGTGCCAGCAGCCAAGAACGGGACAGAACTTACGAGCAGTACTTC; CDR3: CASSQERDRTYEQYF
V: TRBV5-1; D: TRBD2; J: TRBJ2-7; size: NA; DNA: TGCGCCAGCAGCTACGGGACTAGCGGGAGTAGACCCTACGAGCAGTACTTC; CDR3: CASSYGTSGSRPYEQYF
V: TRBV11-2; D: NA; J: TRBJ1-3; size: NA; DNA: TGTGCCAGCAAGACAGGCGAAACAACTGCCTCTGGAAACACCATATATTTT; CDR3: CASKTGETTASGNTIYF
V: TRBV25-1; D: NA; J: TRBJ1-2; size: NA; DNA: TGTGCCAGCAGTGAAGCAGGAGGTAACTATGGCTACACCTTC; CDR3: CASSEAGGNYGYTF
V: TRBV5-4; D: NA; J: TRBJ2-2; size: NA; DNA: TGTGCCAGCACTCCGGGGTCCGCCGGGGAGCTGTTTTTT; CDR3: CASTPGSAGELFF
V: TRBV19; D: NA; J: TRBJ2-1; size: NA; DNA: TGTGCCAGTTATTCCCATTCCCCCGACTCGGTAGGCAATGAGCAGTTCTTC; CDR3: CASYSHSPDSVGNEQFF
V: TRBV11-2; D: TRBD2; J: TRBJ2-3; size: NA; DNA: TGTGCCAGCAGCTTTGGGTTGACTAGCGGGGGGGCAAGGGTGGATACGCAGTATTTT; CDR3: CASSFGLTSGGARVDTQYF
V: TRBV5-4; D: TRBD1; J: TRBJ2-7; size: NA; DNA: TGTGCCAGCAGCCCGGACCGGACAGGAGTTCGTGGGGAGCAGTACTTC; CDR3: CASSPDRTGVRGEQYF
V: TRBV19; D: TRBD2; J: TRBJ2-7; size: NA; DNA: TGTGCCAGTAGTAGCAGGACTAGCGGGAGGATCCACGAGCAGTACTTC; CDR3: CASSSRTSGRIHEQYF
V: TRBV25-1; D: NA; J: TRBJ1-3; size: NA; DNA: TGTGCCAGCAGTGATGGTCCTAACCTCATATATTTT; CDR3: CASSDGPNLIYF
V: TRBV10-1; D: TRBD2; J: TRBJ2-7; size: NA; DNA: TGCGCCAGCAGTGAAGGGGTAGCGGGGGGTTTTGTGAAGCAGTACTTC; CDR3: CASSEGVAGGFVKQYF
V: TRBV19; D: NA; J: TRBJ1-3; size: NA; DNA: TGTGCCACCAGTACCACAGTCGCATCTGGAAACACCATATATTTT; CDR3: CATSTTVASGNTIYF
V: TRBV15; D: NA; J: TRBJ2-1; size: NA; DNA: TGTGCCACCAGCAGAGAGACAGGAGCCTCCTACAATGAGCAGTTCTTC; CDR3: CATSRETGASYNEQFF
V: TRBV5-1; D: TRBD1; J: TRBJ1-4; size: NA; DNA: TGCGCCAGCAGCTTGGCCCCGACAGGGGGCGCATTTGGTGAAAAACTGTTTTTT; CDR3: CASSLAPTGGAFGEKLFF
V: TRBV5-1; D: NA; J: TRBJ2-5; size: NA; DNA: TGCGCCAGCAGCTTGACGAGGGAAGAGACCCAGTACTTC; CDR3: CASSLTREETQYF
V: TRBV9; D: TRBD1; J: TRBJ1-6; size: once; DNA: TGTGCCAGCAGCGTAGGCCAGGGGGTCCATAATTCACCCCTCCACTTT; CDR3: CASSVGQGVHNSPLHF
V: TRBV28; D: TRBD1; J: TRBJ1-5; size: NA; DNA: TGTGCCAGCACGTATTCGATGGACAGGGGGCGCTTGTTGGATCAGCCCCAGCATTTT; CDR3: CASTYSMDRGRLLDQPQHF
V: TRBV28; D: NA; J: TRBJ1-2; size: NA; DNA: TGTGCCAGCAGAACCCCACAGGGTTTGATTAACGGCTACACCTTC; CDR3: CASRTPQGLINGYTF
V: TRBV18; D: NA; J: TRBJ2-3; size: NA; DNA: TGTGCCAGCTCACCAAGGGAGACCGGTGTTCAGAGGACGCAGTATTTT; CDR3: CASSPRETGVQRTQYF
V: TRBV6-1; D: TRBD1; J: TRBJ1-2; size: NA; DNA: TGTGCCAGCAGTGAAGAAAACAGGGGCCTATATGGCTACACCTTC; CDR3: CASSEENRGLYGYTF
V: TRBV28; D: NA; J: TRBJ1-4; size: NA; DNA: TGTGCCAGCAGCGGGGGTCAACTGTTTTTT; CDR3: CASSGGQLFF
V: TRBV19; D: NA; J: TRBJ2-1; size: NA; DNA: TGTGCCAGTAGGGTTAGGGGCAATGAGCAGTTCTTC; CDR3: CASRVRGNEQFF
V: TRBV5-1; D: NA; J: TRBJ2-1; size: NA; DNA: TGCGCCAGCAGCCCGCAGAACGAGGGGCAGTTCTTC; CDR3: CASSPQNEGQFF
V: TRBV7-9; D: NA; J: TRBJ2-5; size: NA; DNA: TGTGCCAGCAGCTTAAGCATGGTACCCCAAGAGACCCAGTACTTC; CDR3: CASSLSMVPQETQYF
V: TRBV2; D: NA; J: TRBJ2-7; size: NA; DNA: TGTGCCAGCGGGGGGGCAGTCTCCTACGAGCAGTACTTC; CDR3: CASGGAVSYEQYF
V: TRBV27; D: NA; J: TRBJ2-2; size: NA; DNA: TGTGCCAGCAGGTCCTATAGAGGGGAGCTGTTTTTT; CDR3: CASRSYRGELFF
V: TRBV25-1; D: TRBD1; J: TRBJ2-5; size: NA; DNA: TGTGCCAGCAGTCACCCCGGGACAGACCAAGAGACCCAGTACTTC; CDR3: CASSHPGTDQETQYF
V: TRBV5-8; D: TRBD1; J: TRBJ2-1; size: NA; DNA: TGTGCCAGCAGCGGGACAGGCAGCTCCTACAATGAGCAGTTCTTC; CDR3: CASSGTGSSYNEQFF
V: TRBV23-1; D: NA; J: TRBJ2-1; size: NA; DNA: TGCGCCAGCAGTCAATTAGGTATTGGACAGATCTACAATGAGCAGTTCTTC; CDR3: CASSQLGIGQIYNEQFF